These 3 T cell receptor beta chains were all obtained from the same sample, sequenced in a study of blood T cell dynamics during melanoma immunotherapy. Generated by immunoSEQ multiplex PCR, the TCRdb table keeps only in-frame clones and is missing some. The sample includes 6,000 to 8,500 clones, under 90% of them seen just once. The time point: week 3, after first cycle of checkpoint inhibitor. The specimen comprised blood, sampled from a patient treated with checkpoint blockade. Receptors originate from a human donor with melanoma.

The chain links TRBV7-3 to TRBJ1-1; D remains unclear. CDR3 length: 13 residues. Germline V lookup: CDR1 SGHTA, CDR2 FQGTGA. V dropped 5 bases and J dropped 0 bases, with 7 bases sitting between them. The CDR3 DNA follows: TGTGCCAGCAGCCTGAGGATGAACACTGAAGCTTTCTTT. Translation gives CASSLRMNTEAFF.

The chain employs TRBV19 and TRBJ1-2, with 8 nucleotides matching TRBD1. V shed 6 bases and J 4 bases; nucleotides not matched to a gene: 1. Germline loops: CDR1 LNHDA, CDR2 SQIVND (reference sequence). This CDR3 has 12 residues. The CDR3 region has the DNA TGTGCCAGTAGAGACAGGGGCTATGGCTACACCTTC. Translated, it gives CASRDRGYGYTF. The whole variable domain, filled in from reference TRBV19 and TRBJ1-2, reads DGGITQSPKYLFRKEGQNVTLSCEQNLNHDAMYWYRQDPGQGLRLIYYSQIVNDFQKGDIAEGYSVSREKKESFPLTVTSAQKNPTAFYLCASRDRGYGYTFGSGTRLTVV.

This clone appeared a few times. The chain recombines TRBV7-9 with TRBJ1-2; D is ambiguous. V lost 5 bases, J lost 6 bases, and 19 bases lay in between. The germline CDR1 and CDR2 sequences are SEHNR and FQNEAQ (reference sequence). CDR3 size: 15 residues. The CDR3 loop reads CASSLSSTPLDGYTF. CDR3 nucleotide sequence: TGTGCCAGCAGCCTCTCTTCGACACCTCTGGATGGCTACACCTTC.